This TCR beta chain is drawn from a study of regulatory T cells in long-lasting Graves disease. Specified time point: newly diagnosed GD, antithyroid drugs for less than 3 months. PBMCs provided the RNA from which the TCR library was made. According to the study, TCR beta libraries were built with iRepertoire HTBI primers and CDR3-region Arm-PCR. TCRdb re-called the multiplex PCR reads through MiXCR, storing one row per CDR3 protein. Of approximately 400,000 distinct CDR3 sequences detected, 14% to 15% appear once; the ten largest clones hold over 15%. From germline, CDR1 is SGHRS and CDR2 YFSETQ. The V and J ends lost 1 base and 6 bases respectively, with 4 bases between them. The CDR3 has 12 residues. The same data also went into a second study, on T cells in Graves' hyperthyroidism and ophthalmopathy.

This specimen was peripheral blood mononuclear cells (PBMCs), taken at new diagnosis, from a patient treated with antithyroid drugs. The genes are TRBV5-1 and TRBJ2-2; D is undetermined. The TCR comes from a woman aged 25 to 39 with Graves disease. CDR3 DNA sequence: TGCGCCAGCAGCTTGTTCCCCGGGGAGCTGTTTTTT. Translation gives CASSLFPGELFF.